The present T cell receptor beta chain was sequenced within a study of PD-L1 blockade in urothelial cancer. The V end was cut by 3 bases, the J end by 7 bases, with 15 bases between. The CDR3 is 14 residues long. From germline, CDR1 is LNHDA and CDR2 SQIVND (reference sequence). This clone showed up just a few times. Time point in this sample: pretreatment peripheral blood. The repertoire was sequenced with immunoSEQ multiplex PCR; TCRdb's copy has only in-frame clones and lacks some. The table records around 35,000 clones, over 75% of them present only once. The chain combines TRBV19 with TRBJ1-1; tentatively, D is TRBD1 (6 bases). The material sequenced was PBMCs, taken around atezolizumab (anti-PD-L1) treatment. The receptor's source is a man aged 55 to 70 with urothelial cancer. CDR3 nucleotides: TGTGCCAGTAGTATTTCCCCTATACAGGGTGAAGCTTTCTTT. Amino acid sequence: CASSISPIQGEAFF.